Below, 28 T cell receptor beta chains from the same sample are listed, as sequenced in a study of blood T cell repertoires in COVID-19. The protocol was immunoSEQ multiplex PCR, while the TCRdb copy is restricted to in-frame clones and leaves out a portion. This sample has 250,000 to 350,000 clones, with around 90% found just once. The sample comprised peripheral blood. These receptor sequences come from a woman aged 45-65 years who had recovered from COVID-19.

This chain connects TRBV19 to TRBJ2-2, with 7 bases identical to TRBD1. Trimming took 3 bases from V and 6 from J; bases not matched to a gene: 7. This CDR3 contains 15 residues. Germline V gene sequence: CDR1 LNHDA, CDR2 SQIVND (reference sequence). The CDR3 is CASSIGTGVAGELFF. The CDR3 DNA follows: TGTGCCAGTAGTATCGGTACAGGGGTGGCCGGGGAGCTGTTTTTT.

J is TRBJ2-7 and V is TRBV10-3, with unresolved D. This CDR3 comprises 12 residues. Germline CDR1 ENHRY, CDR2 SYGVKD. The V gene lost 8 bases and the J gene lost 0 bases, with 8 bases spanning the gap. The DNA for the CDR3 is TGTGCCATCTCGAGGAGCTCCTACGAGCAGTACTTC. Translated, it gives CAISRSSYEQYF.

The V gene is TRBV29-1, the J gene TRBJ2-7; 12 positions match TRBD1. CDR3 length: 12 residues. Germline V gene data show CDR1 as SQVTM and CDR2 as ANQGSEA. Trimming cost V 7 bases and J 5 bases; bases outside gene matches: 3. The CDR3 nucleotides read TGCAGCGCTGGGACAGGGGGCGACGAGCAGTACTTC. This codes for CSAGTGGDEQYF.

This chain connects TRBV6-2 or TRBV6-3 to TRBJ2-7; 7 nucleotides agree with TRBD2. Trimming removed 1 base from V and 3 bases from J; junction bases left unmatched: 9. CDR3 length: 16 amino acids. Germline loops: CDR1 MNHEY, CDR2 SVGEGT. The CDR3: CASSYFFAGESYEQYF. CDR3 nucleotides: TGTGCCAGCAGTTACTTTTTTGCGGGAGAGAGCTACGAGCAGTACTTC.

This chain joins TRBV27 and TRBJ2-3, with 9 bases aligning to TRBD2. V was pared by 7 bases and J by 3 bases, with 8 bases of the junction left unmatched. Germline CDR1 MNHEY, CDR2 SMNVEV (reference sequence). This CDR3 comprises 15 residues. The CDR3: CASTPAGGVTDTQYF. Here the CDR3 DNA reads TGTGCCAGCACCCCAGCGGGAGGTGTAACAGATACGCAGTATTTT.

The chain couples TRBV29-1 to TRBJ1-2, with D tentatively TRBD1 (6 bases). The CDR3 totals 13 residues. The germline gives CDR1 SQVTM, CDR2 ANQGSEA. V was clipped by 5 bases and J by 8 bases, with 18 bases between them. In DNA form, the CDR3 reads TGCAGCGTTCCCCTGGGGGGGGGCTGGGGCTACACCTTC. This sequence encodes CSVPLGGGWGYTF.

This rearrangement joins TRBV7-2 to TRBJ2-7, with 9 bases fitting TRBD1. CDR1 SGHTA and CDR2 FQGNSA come from the germline V gene. The CDR3 runs to 14 residues. The V and J ends lost 3 bases and 7 bases, in that order; junction bases with no gene match: 7. DNA for the CDR3: TGTGCCAGCAGCTTGGGAGGGACAGGGTGGGAGCAGTACTTC. Its protein is CASSLGGTGWEQYF. The full variable domain, completed using reference TRBV7-2 and TRBJ2-7, is GAGVSQSPSNKVTEKGKDVELRCDPISGHTALYWYRQSLGQGLEFLIYFQGNSAPDKSGLPSDRFSAERTGGSVSTLTIQRTQQEDSAVYLCASSLGGTGWEQYFGPGTRLTVT.

This clone showed up just a few times. In nucleotides, the CDR3 is TGTGCCAGCGTCCTCAGGGCTAATCAGCCCCAGCATTTT. Protein sequence: CASVLRANQPQHF. The chain is built from TRBV6-5 and TRBJ1-5; tentative D call: TRBD1 (5 bases). Trimming stripped 8 bases from V and 4 bases from J, with 12 bases between. This CDR3 region has 13 residues. Germline lookup yields CDR1 MNHEY and CDR2 SVGAGI.

This chain connects TRBV11-2 to TRBJ2-2; 10 nucleotides agree with TRBD1. The CDR3 has 16 amino acids. V gave up 5 bases and J gave up 2 bases; unmatched junction bases: 5. From germline, CDR1 is SGHAT and CDR2 FQNNGV. CDR3 protein: CASSMRQGANTGELFF. The CDR3 nucleotides are TGTGCCAGCAGCATGAGACAGGGGGCAAACACCGGGGAGCTGTTTTTT.

V is TRBV27 and J is TRBJ2-1; a possible D gene is TRBD2 (5 bases). CDR3 length equals 12 residues. V was trimmed by 2 bases and J by 7 bases, leaving 6 bases between them. CDR1 and CDR2 (germline): MNHEY, SMNVEV (reference sequence). As DNA, the CDR3 is TGTGCCAGCAGTTTAAGGGAGAATGAGCAGTTCTTC. Protein product: CASSLRENEQFF.

This clone showed up just once. CDR3 sequence reads: CASSLTRTGGSYEQYF. The CDR3 DNA reads TGTGCCAGCAGCTTAACTAGGACAGGGGGCTCCTACGAGCAGTACTTC. The rearrangement joins TRBV7-2 to TRBJ2-7; 10 bases line up with TRBD1. CDR1 is SGHTA, CDR2 FQGNSA, per germline. The trim removed 2 bases at V and 0 bases at J, leaving 4 bases unmatched. The CDR3 is made up of 16 amino acids.

The V and J genes are TRBV5-1 and TRBJ2-5, with 9 bases that match TRBD2. V was clipped by 4 bases and J by 1 base; unmatched bases: 8. The length of the CDR3 is 16 residues. Germline V gene sequence: CDR1 SGHRS, CDR2 YFSETQ. For the CDR3, the DNA is TGCGCCAGCAGCCTCAGGCCTAGCGGGGCCCAAGAGACCCAGTACTTC. It codes for CASSLRPSGAQETQYF.

The V and J genes are TRBV7-2 and TRBJ1-4; possibly TRBD1 for D (5 bases). Germline values: CDR1 SGHTA, CDR2 FQGNSA. The CDR3 contains 17 residues. V was shortened by 5 bases and J by 0 bases, with 16 bases between the two germline ends. In nucleotides, the CDR3 is TGTGCCAGCAGCCCCCGTCCCTCGACAGCAACTAATGAAAAACTGTTTTTT. Its translation: CASSPRPSTATNEKLFF.

The J gene is TRBJ2-7, the V gene TRBV18; 7 positions agree with TRBD1. Losses at the gene ends were 3 bases for V and 1 base for J; bases not matched to a gene: 6. Per the germline V gene, CDR1 is KGHSH and CDR2 is LQKENI. This CDR3 comprises 15 residues. The CDR3 spells CASSPRTGQSYEQYF. The CDR3 coding sequence is TGTGCCAGCTCACCGCGGACGGGACAGTCCTACGAGCAGTACTTC.

V and J are TRBV3-1 (or the pseudogene TRBV3-2) and TRBJ2-5, with D maybe TRBD2 (6 bases). CDR3 size: 18 residues. Looked up from germline, CDR1 is LGHDT and CDR2 is YNNKEL (reference sequence). With 1 base removed from V and 5 bases from J, the gap between germline ends came to 23 bases. In DNA form, the CDR3 reads TGTGCCAGCAGCCAAGTGATCTTTAGGGCTAGCGTAATCGAGACCCAGTACTTC. Amino acid sequence: CASSQVIFRASVIETQYF.

CDR3 sequence (DNA): TGTGCCAGCAGCCGCGAGGGTGGGAGCCTTCGGTCACCCCTCCACTTT. Translation: CASSREGGSLRSPLHF. The chain links TRBV5-4 to TRBJ1-6; D ambiguous. The CDR3 is made up of 16 amino acids. The V and J ends lost 4 bases and 10 bases respectively, with 21 bases between them. Germline CDR1 SGHNT, CDR2 YYREEE (reference sequence). Full variable domain (outside the CDR3, taken from reference TRBV5-4 and TRBJ1-6): ETGVTQSPTHLIKTRGQQVTLRCSSQSGHNTVSWYQQALGQGPQFIFQYYREEENGRGNFPPRFSGLQFPNYSSELNVNALELDDSALYLCASSREGGSLRSPLHFGNGTRLTVT.

The chain employs TRBV4-2 and TRBJ1-2, with TRBD1 matching over 7 bases. CDR1 and CDR2 from the germline V gene are LGHNA and YNFKEQ. This CDR3 contains 18 residues. Germline trimming cut 0 bases from V and 1 base from J; bases unmatched to any gene: 11. The CDR3 sequence is CASSQESVGRGFNYGYTF. The DNA for the CDR3 is TGTGCCAGCAGCCAAGAATCGGTCGGCAGGGGGTTTAACTATGGCTACACCTTC.

This sequence joins TRBV30 and TRBJ1-2; possible D gene TRBD1, 5 bases. CDR1 is GTSNPN and CDR2 is SVGIG in the germline V gene (reference sequence). Trimming removed 4 bases from V and 8 bases from J, with 17 bases in between. The CDR3 has 13 residues. The CDR3: CAWTLGGTVGYTF. The CDR3 DNA reads as TGTGCCTGGACCCTGGGGGGGACTGTAGGCTACACCTTC. Full variable domain (outside the CDR3, taken from reference TRBV30 and TRBJ1-2): SQTIHQWPATLVQPVGSPLSLECTVEGTSNPNLYWYRQAAGRGLQLLFYSVGIGQISSEVPQNLSASRPQDRQFILSSKKLLLSDSGFYLCAWTLGGTVGYTFGSGTRLTVV.

V and J are TRBV3-1 (or the pseudogene TRBV3-2) and TRBJ1-5; 9 bases align to TRBD1. Germline V gene lookup returns CDR1 LGHDT and CDR2 YNNKEL (reference sequence). V shed 4 bases and J 1 base; nucleotides not matched to a gene: 14. CDR3 length equals 19 residues. The DNA for the CDR3 is TGTGCCAGCAGCCCTTCCGGGGGACAGGGAGGGAGGAGCAATCAGCCCCAGCATTTT. Its protein product is CASSPSGGQGGRSNQPQHF.

This clone was seen a handful of times. The genes are TRBV5-6 and TRBJ1-2, with TRBD1 matching 9 bases. Germline V gene data show CDR1 as SGHDT and CDR2 as YYEEEE. V trimming: 4 bases; J trimming: 4 bases; junction bases outside the gene matches: 8. This CDR3 is built from 15 residues. CDR3 DNA: TGTGCCAGCAGCGGGGACAGGGCGTTTCGCTATGGCTACACCTTC. Translating it yields CASSGDRAFRYGYTF.

This chain joins TRBV5-1 and TRBJ2-6; TRBD1 might be the D (6 bases). This CDR3 is 14 amino acids long. The V gene lost 7 bases and the J gene lost 1 base, with 9 bases spanning the gap. Germline CDR1 reads SGHRS; CDR2 reads YFSETQ. CDR3 residues: CASRRGSGANVLTF. CDR3 nucleotide sequence: TGCGCCAGCCGTAGGGGGTCTGGGGCCAACGTCCTGACTTTC.

This clone was seen just once. The rearrangement uses TRBV5-5 and TRBJ1-5, with TRBD1 identical over 7 bases. The CDR3 is 15 residues long. Germline V gene lookup returns CDR1 SGHKS and CDR2 YYEKEE (reference sequence). V gave up 4 bases and J gave up 2 bases; unmatched junction bases: 6. The CDR3 DNA sequence: TGTGCCAGCAGCGCAACAGGGGTAGGCAATCAGCCCCAGCATTTT. Its translation is CASSATGVGNQPQHF. Filled out from reference TRBV5-5 and TRBJ1-5, the complete variable domain reads DAGVTQSPTHLIKTRGQQVTLRCSPISGHKSVSWYQQVLGQGPQFIFQYYEKEERGRGNFPDRFSARQFPNYSSELNVNALLLGDSALYLCASSATGVGNQPQHFGDGTRLSIL.

This clone came up a few times. The J gene is TRBJ1-1, the V gene TRBV7-2; 10 bases are shared with TRBD1. The CDR3 length is 13 residues. Germline V lookup: CDR1 SGHTA, CDR2 FQGNSA. V gave up 3 bases and J gave up 7 bases; unmatched junction bases: 2. This CDR3 is CASSFRDRGEAFF. In DNA, the CDR3 is TGTGCCAGCAGCTTCCGGGACAGGGGTGAAGCTTTCTTT.

The V and J genes are TRBV28 and TRBJ1-3; no definite D call. CDR3 length: 13 amino acids. V dropped 2 bases and J dropped 3 bases, with 5 bases sitting between them. Germline lookup yields CDR1 MDHEN and CDR2 SYDVKM. CDR3 in amino acids: CASSLTGGNTIYF. The CDR3 DNA follows: TGTGCCAGCAGTTTAACGGGTGGAAACACCATATATTTT.

CDR3 sequence: CASSLGEDTTGNYGYTF. The CDR3 coding sequence is TGTGCCAGCAGCTTAGGGGAGGACACAACGGGTAACTATGGCTACACCTTC. The gene calls are TRBV7-6 and TRBJ1-2; TRBD1 is a possible D gene (5 bases). Germline CDR1 is SGHVS and CDR2 is FNYEAQ. The CDR3 runs 17 residues. With 1 base removed from V and 1 base from J, the gap between germline ends came to 16 bases.

The chain links TRBV6-4 to TRBJ1-2, with a tentative D call TRBD1 (6 bases). CDR3 length: 13 amino acids. In germline, CDR1 is MRHNA, CDR2 SNTAGT. Trimming stripped 2 bases from V and 10 bases from J, with 14 bases between. In DNA form, the CDR3 reads TGTGCCAGCAGTGACCTCGGGGGGCTCCCCTACACCTTC. It yields the protein CASSDLGGLPYTF.

This clone has just one count. J is TRBJ1-2 and V is TRBV21-1. TRBV21-1 counts as a pseudogene. CDR3 size: 16 residues. The CDR3 reads CASIPLGGGDSYGYTF. CDR3 coding DNA: TGTGCCAGCATCCCCCTGGGAGGGGGGGATAGCTATGGCTACACCTTC.

The chain is built from TRBV9 and TRBJ2-5, with a weak D call TRBD2 (5 bases). In germline, CDR1 is SGDLS, CDR2 YYNGEE. V lost 0 bases and J lost 0, with 12 bases in between. This CDR3 is 16 amino acids long. The CDR3, as DNA: TGTGCCAGCAGCGTAGGCGCTAGCACCTACCAAGAGACCCAGTACTTC. As protein: CASSVGASTYQETQYF.